This T cell receptor beta chain was sequenced for a study of T cells in women clearing cervical HPV infection. Study at large: Women with histologically confirmed HPV16-related CIN3 or worse, 2 with invasive cancer, served as cases.

Of note for this clone: Its antigen remains unidentified. Sequencing ends 3 residues short of the CDR3 end; the germline J gene provides the rest.

Trimming removed 2 bases from V and 5 bases from J, with 12 bases in between. From germline, CDR1 is LGHDT and CDR2 YNNKEL (reference sequence). CDR3 length: 14 amino acids. The data were produced by immunoSEQ multiplex PCR, yet TCRdb's version contains in-frame clones alone and is incomplete. The sample is made up of about 37,000 clones, and the top ten hold 1.6% of it. Study-wide findings and caveats: Unknown T-cell numbers per sample may underlie the richness differences. TRBV6-7 abundance was lower in cases than controls (about 0.099% versus 0.16%).

V usage is TRBV3-1 (or the pseudogene TRBV3-2) and J usage is TRBJ2-5; TRBD2 might be the D (5 bases). Input material: blood buffy coat. The TCR sequence derives from a woman between 18 and 70 years old with a cervical HPV16 infection that either progressed to CIN3+ or cleared (not recorded which). Partial CDR3 DNA: TGTGCCAGCAGCCAATTAAGTCCGGGGGAGACC. Protein sequence: CASSQLSPGET. From start to end, the CDR3 is CASSQLSPGETQYF.